This paragraph reports one TCR beta chain. These data belong to a study of beta chain features in type 1 diabetes. Expressed TCRB transcripts were sequenced, since all the RNA that had been isolated was reverse transcribed. The protocol was immunoSEQ multiplex PCR, while the TCRdb copy is restricted to in-frame clones and leaves out a portion. Of roughly 120,000 clones listed, 30% to 40% were seen once; the top ten hold over 0.05%. Approximately 0.11 L of blood, on average, came from one heparinised draw per donor. Post-sort purity exceeded 95% for all sorted populations. The CDR3 has 14 residues. Germline-derived CDR1 and CDR2 are MNHEY and SVGAGI. V trimming: 7 bases; J trimming: 4 bases; junction bases outside the gene matches: 5.

This chain uses TRBV6-5 with TRBJ2-7; 12 nucleotides line up with TRBD2. Input material: stem cell memory CD4+ T cells from blood. The sequence was collected from a woman aged 18 to 35 in good health. This CDR3 reads CASIRLAGVYEQYF. CDR3 sequence (DNA): TGTGCCAGCATACGACTAGCGGGAGTTTACGAGCAGTACTTC.